The clone carrying this T cell receptor (beta chain) has just one count. The antigen is undetermined. Germline-derived CDR1 and CDR2 are SEHNR and FQNEAQ (reference sequence). This CDR3 comprises 14 residues. Losses at the gene ends were 2 bases for V and 6 bases for J; bases not matched to a gene: 3. Study processing details: Sequence data from immunoSEQ were junction-only and lacked quality scores; consequently, filtering differed. TCRdb keeps only in-frame clones here, not all; method: immunoSEQ multiplex PCR. The DNA gave D and trimming, while V, J and clone size come from that table. The sample holds around 1.6 million clones, under 99% seen once. Free of recent acute infections or vaccinations, the donors were healthy HIV-negative adults. This sample is drawn from a study of shared clonotypes between healthy human individuals. Study-wide results and caveats: Non-shared clonotypes had lower generation probabilities than clonotypes shared by all four sorted-subset donors.

The J gene is TRBJ2-1, the V gene TRBV7-9, with 8 bases matching TRBD2. Specimen: naive CD4+ T cells sorted from blood. The subset here: CD45RA+ positively selected. The receptor comes from a man aged 25-40 years in good health. For the CDR3, the DNA is TGTGCCAGCAGCTTACGAGCGGGAGTCAATGAGCAGTTCTTC. Its protein is CASSLRAGVNEQFF.